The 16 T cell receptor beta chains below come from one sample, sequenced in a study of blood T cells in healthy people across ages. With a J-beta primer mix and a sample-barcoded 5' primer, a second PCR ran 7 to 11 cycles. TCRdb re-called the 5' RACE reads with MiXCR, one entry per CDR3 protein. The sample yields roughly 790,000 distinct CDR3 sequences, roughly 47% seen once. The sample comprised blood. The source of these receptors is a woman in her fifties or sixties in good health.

Here the CDR3 reads CASSLEAGGNTDTQYF. The CDR3 DNA sequence: TGTGCCAGCAGCTTAGAAGCGGGGGGGAACACAGATACGCAGTATTTT. V is TRBV7-6 and J is TRBJ2-3; TRBD2 matches at 10 bases. This CDR3 is 16 amino acids long. Trimming at V came to 1 base and at J to 2 bases, leaving 3 bases not matched to a gene. Germline CDR1 is SGHVS and CDR2 is FNYEAQ.

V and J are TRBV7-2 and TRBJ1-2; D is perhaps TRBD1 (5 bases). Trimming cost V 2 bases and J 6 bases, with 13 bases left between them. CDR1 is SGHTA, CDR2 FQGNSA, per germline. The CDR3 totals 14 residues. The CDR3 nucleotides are TGTGCCAGCAGCTTACCATTGGAAGGGGATGGCTACACCTTC. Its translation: CASSLPLEGDGYTF.

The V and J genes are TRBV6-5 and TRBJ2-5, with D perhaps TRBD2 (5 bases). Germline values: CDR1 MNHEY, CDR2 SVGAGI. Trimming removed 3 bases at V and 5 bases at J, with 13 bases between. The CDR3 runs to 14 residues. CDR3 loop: CASSYIAGGETQYF. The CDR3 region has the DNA TGTGCCAGCAGTTATATCGCGGGCGGGGAGACCCAGTACTTC.

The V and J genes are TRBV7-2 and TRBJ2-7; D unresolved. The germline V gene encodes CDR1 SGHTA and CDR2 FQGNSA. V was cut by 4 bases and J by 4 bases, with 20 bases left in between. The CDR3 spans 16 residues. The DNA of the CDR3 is TGTGCCAGCAGCTCTACCCGCGCCCGCGACTTTTACGAGCAGTACTTC. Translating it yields CASSSTRARDFYEQYF.

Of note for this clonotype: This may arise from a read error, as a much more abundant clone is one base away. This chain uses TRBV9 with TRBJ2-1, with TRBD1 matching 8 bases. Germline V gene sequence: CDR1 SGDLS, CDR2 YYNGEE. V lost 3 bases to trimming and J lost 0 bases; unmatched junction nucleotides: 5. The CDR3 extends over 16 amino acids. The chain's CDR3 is CASSDWTGSSYNEQFF. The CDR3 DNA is TGTGCCAGCAGCGACTGGACAGGGAGCTCCTACAATGAGCAGTTCTTC.

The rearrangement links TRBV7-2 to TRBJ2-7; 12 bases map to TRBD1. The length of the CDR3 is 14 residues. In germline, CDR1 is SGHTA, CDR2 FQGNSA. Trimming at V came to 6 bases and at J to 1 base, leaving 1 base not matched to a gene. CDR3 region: CASRGQGASYEQYF. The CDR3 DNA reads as TGTGCCAGCAGGGGACAGGGGGCTTCCTACGAGCAGTACTTC.

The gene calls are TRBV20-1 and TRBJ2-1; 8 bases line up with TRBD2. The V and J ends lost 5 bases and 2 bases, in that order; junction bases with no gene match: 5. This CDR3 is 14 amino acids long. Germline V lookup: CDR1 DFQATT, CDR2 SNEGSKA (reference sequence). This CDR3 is CSAGLASPYNEQFF. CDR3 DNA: TGCAGTGCTGGACTAGCTTCTCCCTACAATGAGCAGTTCTTC.

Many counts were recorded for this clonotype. The DNA for the CDR3 is TGTGCCAGCAGTTCCGGGACAGGGGGCTCCTACGAGCAGTACTTC. It yields the protein CASSSGTGGSYEQYF. The chain joins TRBV27 to TRBJ2-7; 11 bases align to TRBD1. CDR1 MNHEY and CDR2 SMNVEV come from the germline V gene (reference sequence). V lost 4 bases, J lost 0 bases, and 2 bases stayed unmatched. The length of the CDR3 is 15 residues.

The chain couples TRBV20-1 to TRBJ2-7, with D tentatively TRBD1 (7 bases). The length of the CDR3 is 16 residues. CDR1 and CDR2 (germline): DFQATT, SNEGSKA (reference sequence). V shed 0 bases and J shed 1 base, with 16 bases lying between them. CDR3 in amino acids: CSARDLGGQASYEQYF. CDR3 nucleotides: TGCAGTGCTAGAGATTTGGGAGGACAGGCGTCCTACGAGCAGTACTTC.

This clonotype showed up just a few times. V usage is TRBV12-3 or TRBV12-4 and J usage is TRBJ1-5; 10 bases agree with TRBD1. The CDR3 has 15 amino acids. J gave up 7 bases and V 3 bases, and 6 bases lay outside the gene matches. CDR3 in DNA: TGTGCCAGCAGTTTTGGACCGGGACAGGGGCAGCCCCAGCATTTT. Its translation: CASSFGPGQGQPQHF.

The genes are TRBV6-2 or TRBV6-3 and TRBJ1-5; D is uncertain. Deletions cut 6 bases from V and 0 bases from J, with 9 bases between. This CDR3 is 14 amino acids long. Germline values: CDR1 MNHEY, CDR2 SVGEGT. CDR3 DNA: TGTGCCAGCAGAGGCATGTATAGCAATCAGCCCCAGCATTTT. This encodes CASRGMYSNQPQHF.

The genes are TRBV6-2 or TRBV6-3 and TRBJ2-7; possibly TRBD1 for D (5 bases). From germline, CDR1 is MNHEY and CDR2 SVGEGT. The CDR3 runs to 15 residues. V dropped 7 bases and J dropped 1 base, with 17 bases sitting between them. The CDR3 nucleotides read TGTGCCAGCATCAAGGGGCCACCGGAGTCCTACGAGCAGTACTTC. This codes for CASIKGPPESYEQYF.

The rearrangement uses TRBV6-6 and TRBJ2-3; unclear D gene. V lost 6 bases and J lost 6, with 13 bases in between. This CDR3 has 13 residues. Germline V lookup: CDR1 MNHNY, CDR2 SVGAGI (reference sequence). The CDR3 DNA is TGTGCCAGCAGCCCAATTGGGCTGGATACGCAGTATTTT. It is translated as CASSPIGLDTQYF.

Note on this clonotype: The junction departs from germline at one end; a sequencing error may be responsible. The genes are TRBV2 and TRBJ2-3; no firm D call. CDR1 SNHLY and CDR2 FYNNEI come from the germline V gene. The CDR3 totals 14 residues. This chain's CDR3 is CASSDLGRTDAQYF. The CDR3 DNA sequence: TGTGCCAGCAGTGATCTAGGCCGCACAGATGCGCAGTATTTT.

The chain's CDR3 is CASTGGDNSPLHF. DNA of the CDR3: TGTGCCAGCACCGGGGGCGATAATTCACCCCTCCACTTT. This chain connects TRBV12-3 or TRBV12-4 to TRBJ1-6, with D possibly matching TRBD1 (6 bases). This CDR3 has 13 amino acids. Trimming removed 7 bases at V and 5 bases at J, with 9 bases between.

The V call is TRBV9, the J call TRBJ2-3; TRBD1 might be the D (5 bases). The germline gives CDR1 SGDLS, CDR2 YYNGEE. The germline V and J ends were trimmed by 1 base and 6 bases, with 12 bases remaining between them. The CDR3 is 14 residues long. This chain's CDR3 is CASSVIREGDTQYF. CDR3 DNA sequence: TGTGCCAGCAGCGTAATCAGGGAAGGGGATACGCAGTATTTT. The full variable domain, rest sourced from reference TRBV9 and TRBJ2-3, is DSGVTQTPKHLITATGQRVTLRCSPRSGDLSVYWYQQSLDQGLQFLIQYYNGEERAKGNILERFSAQQFPDLHSELNLSSLELGDSALYFCASSVIREGDTQYFGPGTRLTVL.